The following is a TCR beta chain sequence with its context. At one end the junction does not follow the germline gene, possibly because of a read error. CDR1 and CDR2 from the germline V gene are SGHAT and FQNNGV. The CDR3 has 15 residues. This sample stems from a study of tumor-infiltrating lymphocytes in primary liver carcinoma. DNA and RNA were both co-extracted from approximately 20-30 mg of bulk tissue that had not been sorted. Total RNA amounting to 450 to 500 ng was the source from which TCR beta cDNA was made with a constant-region primer. Library construction for TCR beta comprised three nested multiplex PCR rounds performed with slightly modified ARM-PCR. Researchers ran the first two PCR rounds for roughly 11 cycles each with TRBV1-TRBV30 forward primers and a C-beta reverse primer. One entry per CDR3 protein, called by TCRdb with MiXCR from the multiplex PCR reads. This table has around 70,000 distinct CDR3 sequences, about 72% appearing once.

This sequence originates from a middle-aged man with primary liver carcinoma and hepatitis B virus infection. The sample comprised liver tumor tissue from sampling region 4. The subset: tumor region T4, right-lateral pole. The J gene is TRBJ2-7, the V gene TRBV11-2; D gene uncertain. CDR3 sequence reads: CASSLGGTLLYEQYF. CDR3 in DNA: TGTGCCAGCAGCCTCGGCGGAACTCTACTGTACGAGCAATACTTC. Supplemented by reference TRBV11-2 and TRBJ2-7, the full variable domain reads EAGVAQSPRYKIIEKRQSVAFWCNPISGHATLYWYQQILGQGPKLLIQFQNNGVVDDSQLPKDRFSAERLKGVDSTLKIQPAKLEDSAVYLCASSLGGTLLYEQYFGPGTRLTVT.